This T cell receptor beta chain stems from a study of cytomegalovirus exposure and HLA in healthy donors. Study-level results: Researchers reported in a later analysis that common viral pathogens appeared linked to several top clusters. Donors were assumed by presence/absence analyses to have roughly uniform sequencing depth. Per published accounts, TCR beta sequences correctly predicted the HLA-A and HLA-B alleles of most subjects. A list of 150 or so TCR beta chains associated with cytomegalovirus was given.

Germline CDR1 and CDR2: MDHEN and SYDVKM. Trimming took off 5 bases at V and 2 bases at J, with 14 bases between the two ends. The CDR3 totals 15 residues. 60 Vbeta and 13 Jbeta primers were used in PCR. TCRdb's table, derived via immunoSEQ multiplex PCR, lists solely in-frame clones and lacks some. The sample has over 150,000 clones, around three quarters seen once. Of note for this clone: Its antigen is as yet unknown.

Material: PBMCs. The origin of this receptor is a man between 35 and 55 years old in good health and CMV-seronegative. The chain uses TRBV28 and TRBJ2-3; D is possibly TRBD2 (6 bases). CDR3 loop: CASSPPGLTTDTQYF. As DNA, the CDR3 is TGTGCCAGCAGTCCACCGGGACTTACCACAGATACGCAGTATTTT.